These T cell receptor beta chains were read from a single sample in a study of Ad26.COV2.S vaccination and SARS-CoV-2 variants. Clones were sequenced by immunoSEQ multiplex PCR, and TCRdb holds only the in-frame ones, with some missing. Of about 350,000 clones listed, about 88% were seen once; the top ten hold roughly 10%. Sequences were derived from peripheral blood, sampled in a trial of Ad26.COV2.S vaccine versus placebo. The source is a person aged 18 to 65 who received the Ad26.COV2.S COVID-19 vaccine or a placebo. CDR3s include the opening cysteine and the closing phenylalanine or tryptophan. The D gene is left open where the match is weak. Only some rows state a clone size, as once, few, many or a class for expanded clones.

J gene: TRBJ2-7; V gene: TRBV5-1; CDR3 length: 14; D gene: TRBD2; clone size: once; CDR3 protein: CASQWTSGKDEQYF; CDR3 DNA: TGCGCCAGCCAATGGACTAGCGGGAAGGACGAGCAGTACTTC
J gene: TRBJ1-1; V gene: TRBV19; CDR3 length: 13; D gene: TRBD1; clone size: .; CDR3 protein: CASIGRGSTEAFF; CDR3 DNA: TGTGCCAGTATTGGCAGGGGGAGCACTGAAGCTTTCTTT
J gene: TRBJ1-1; V gene: TRBV7-9; CDR3 length: 15; D gene: .; clone size: .; CDR3 protein: CASSPRRQGRGEAFF; CDR3 DNA: TGTGCCAGCAGCCCAAGACGTCAGGGGCGCGGTGAAGCTTTCTTT
J gene: TRBJ1-4; V gene: TRBV7-2; CDR3 length: 16; D gene: TRBD1; clone size: .; CDR3 protein: CASSLGQGALGEKLFF; CDR3 DNA: TGTGCCAGCAGCCTGGGACAGGGGGCGCTAGGTGAAAAACTGTTTTTT
J gene: TRBJ2-7; V gene: TRBV6-5; CDR3 length: 15; D gene: .; clone size: .; CDR3 protein: CALRAGTARGYEQYF; CDR3 DNA: TGTGCCCTAAGGGCAGGTACGGCGCGGGGCTACGAGCAGTACTTC
J gene: TRBJ2-3; V gene: TRBV28; CDR3 length: 18; D gene: TRBD2; clone size: .; CDR3 protein: CASSLGIVAGLAMDTQYF; CDR3 DNA: TGTGCCAGCAGTTTAGGGATAGTGGCAGGACTAGCGATGGATACGCAGTATTTT
J gene: TRBJ1-5; V gene: TRBV18; CDR3 length: 13; D gene: .; clone size: .; CDR3 protein: CASSTAADQPQHF; CDR3 DNA: TGTGCCAGCTCAACTGCAGCCGATCAGCCCCAGCATTTT
J gene: TRBJ2-5; V gene: TRBV9; CDR3 length: 14; D gene: .; clone size: few; CDR3 protein: CASSPPDSQETQYF; CDR3 DNA: TGTGCCAGCAGCCCACCGGACAGCCAAGAGACCCAGTACTTC
J gene: TRBJ2-3; V gene: TRBV19; CDR3 length: 15; D gene: TRBD1; clone size: .; CDR3 protein: CASSMTGGYADTQYF; CDR3 DNA: TGTGCCAGTAGTATGACAGGGGGCTACGCAGATACGCAGTATTTT
J gene: TRBJ2-3; V gene: TRBV7-2; CDR3 length: 13; D gene: .; clone size: once; CDR3 protein: CASSSSSMDTQYF; CDR3 DNA: TGTGCCAGCAGCTCCTCCAGTATGGATACGCAGTATTTT
J gene: TRBJ1-6; V gene: TRBV4-3; CDR3 length: 15; D gene: .; clone size: .; CDR3 protein: CASSQDQGTNSPLHF; CDR3 DNA: TGCGCCAGCAGCCAAGATCAGGGCACTAATTCACCCCTCCACTTT
J gene: TRBJ1-6; V gene: TRBV5-6; CDR3 length: 16; D gene: .; clone size: .; CDR3 protein: CASSLGGGSYNSPLHF; CDR3 DNA: TGTGCCAGCAGCTTGGGCGGGGGCTCCTATAATTCACCCCTCCACTTT
J gene: TRBJ2-7; V gene: TRBV28; CDR3 length: 13; D gene: TRBD1; clone size: .; CDR3 protein: CASRRQGLYEQYF; CDR3 DNA: TGTGCCAGCAGGCGACAGGGGTTGTACGAGCAGTACTTC
J gene: TRBJ2-1; V gene: TRBV11-2; CDR3 length: 17; D gene: .; clone size: .; CDR3 protein: CASSLRDTGNPYNEQFF; CDR3 DNA: TGTGCCAGCAGCTTACGGGACACTGGTAATCCCTACAATGAGCAGTTCTTC
J gene: TRBJ1-4; V gene: TRBV6-6; CDR3 length: 13; D gene: .; clone size: few; CDR3 protein: CASSYRRGEKLFF; CDR3 DNA: TGTGCCAGCAGTTACCGGCGTGGCGAAAAACTGTTTTTT
J gene: TRBJ1-5; V gene: TRBV28; CDR3 length: 14; D gene: .; clone size: .; CDR3 protein: CASSYTTGNQPQHF; CDR3 DNA: TGTGCCAGCAGTTACACCACGGGGAATCAGCCCCAGCATTTT
J gene: TRBJ1-2; V gene: TRBV5-1; CDR3 length: 16; D gene: TRBD1; clone size: .; CDR3 protein: CASSSGQGGLYYGYTF; CDR3 DNA: TGCGCCAGCAGCTCCGGACAGGGTGGTTTATACTATGGCTACACCTTC
J gene: TRBJ1-5; V gene: TRBV19; CDR3 length: 12; D gene: .; clone size: .; CDR3 protein: CASSDFQKPQHF; CDR3 DNA: TGTGCCAGTAGTGACTTCCAAAAGCCCCAGCATTTT
J gene: TRBJ1-6; V gene: TRBV20-1; CDR3 length: 14; D gene: .; clone size: .; CDR3 protein: CSASAGAGNSPLHF; CDR3 DNA: TGCAGTGCTAGTGCCGGGGCAGGGAATTCACCCCTCCACTTT
J gene: TRBJ1-1; V gene: TRBV24-1; CDR3 length: 13; D gene: .; clone size: few; CDR3 protein: CATSGPRNTEAFF; CDR3 DNA: TGTGCCACCAGTGGTCCCAGGAACACTGAAGCTTTCTTT
J gene: TRBJ2-5; V gene: TRBV7-2; CDR3 length: 13; D gene: .; clone size: .; CDR3 protein: CASSLYLEETQYF; CDR3 DNA: TGTGCCAGCAGCTTATACTTGGAGGAGACCCAGTACTTC
J gene: TRBJ2-7; V gene: TRBV5-3; CDR3 length: 15; D gene: TRBD2; clone size: .; CDR3 protein: CARSHSGASSYEQYF; CDR3 DNA: TGTGCCAGAAGTCATAGCGGGGCCAGCTCCTACGAGCAGTACTTC